This T cell receptor (beta chain) was recorded in a study of OX40 agonist ivuxolimab in advanced cancers. A note on the overall study: Ivuxolimab was a fully human IgG2 agonistic monoclonal antibody targeting the costimulatory receptor OX40 (CD134). The paper covers the monotherapy dose-escalation part of the phase I ivuxolimab trial, which included N ≈ 50 patients. Of the roughly 52 dose-escalation patients, hepatocellular carcinoma was present in approximately 20, melanoma in about 15, renal cell carcinoma in 9 and head and neck cancer in 9. Intravenous ivuxolimab was administered to patients every 2 weeks at six dose levels: 0.01, 0.1, 0.3, 1.5, 3 and 10 mg/kg. Three dose-escalation patients achieved partial responses, one with hepatocellular carcinoma and two with cutaneous melanoma. Patients were allowed to have had prior anti-PD-1, anti-PD-L1 or anti-CTLA-4 therapy, and roughly 40% of the dose-escalation patients had previously received checkpoint inhibitors. The dose-escalation cohort was roughly 87% male with a mean age of roughly 62 years, ranging from about 23 to 85. Peripheral TCRbeta sequencing aimed to test whether ivuxolimab altered TCR sequence diversity and caused clonal T-cell expansion. Beyond this particular receptor, the publication reports: Low levels of normalized T-cell clonal expansion were also seen in some patients who did not respond. On average, CD8+ T cells showed more expanded clones than CD4+ T cells after ivuxolimab. Antigen specificity was not determined for the clonally expanded peripheral T cells. Partial responders in the 0.1-3.0 mg/kg groups had among the lowest normalized peripheral clonal expansion, especially among CD8+ T cells. At doses of 0.1 to 3.0 mg/kg, clonal expansion of both CD4+ and CD8+ T cells in blood was seen between baseline and week 6.

To sequence the TCRbeta CDR3 region, genomic DNA was isolated from the sorted cells. TCRbeta CDR3 regions were sequenced using the immunoSEQ Assay. This is the immuneACCESS table as TCRdb keeps it, with only in-frame sequences that have V and J called. A part of the clones is gone; compared with another copy, unresolved V genes explain less than half, and the rest is unexplained. This sample lists about 84,000 clones; 94% were detected once. Approximately 11% of the sample rests with the top ten. As for this clone: No cognate antigen has been identified for it. Qualities for individual bases were not recorded, and no much larger clone is one base off.

CDR1 and CDR2 were assigned from the germline V gene as MNHNS and SASEGT. The CDR3 runs 18 amino acids, cysteine and phenylalanine included. The kept DNA is CDR3 alone, 54 bases in frame from the first base. V is pared back by 2 bases and J by 1 base, with 20 bases lying between the germline termini. Patients with a history of autoimmune disease or receiving systemic immunosuppression were excluded from the trial. Peripheral blood for TCR sequencing was drawn from every dose cohort at baseline, at cycle 4 day 1 and at cycle 7 day 1. Samples were obtained from an open-label, multicenter, first-in-human phase I dose-escalation trial of ivuxolimab. Adults with locally advanced or metastatic melanoma, renal cell carcinoma, hepatocellular carcinoma or head and neck squamous cell carcinoma were enrolled in the trial. Before TCR sequencing, CD4+ T cells and CD8+ T cells from peripheral blood were sorted into separate populations.

Sequencing used CD4+ or CD8+ T cells sorted from blood, obtained in a trial of the OX40 agonist ivuxolimab. This sequence uses TRBV6-1 and TRBJ1-1; the D gene assignment is ambiguous. This receptor was taken from an adult with an advanced solid tumor such as melanoma, head and neck, liver or kidney cancer. This receptor has the CDR3 CASSELVWVIEGNTEAFF. The nucleotides read TGTGCCAGCAGTGAATTAGTTTGGGTGATAGAAGGGAACACTGAAGCTTTCTTT.